This TCR beta chain was captured in a study of post-analysis software for immune sequencing data. General observations from the study: The five TRBV segments detected at higher frequency in patients than in controls included TRBV5-6, TRBV5-1 and TRBV20-1.

This clonotype was detected a few times. The antigen remains undetermined. Every TCR beta cDNA library bore unique molecular identifiers. TCRdb itself ran the PCR reads through MiXCR, one entry per CDR3 protein. The repertoire holds some 450,000 distinct CDR3 sequences, 40% to 55% seen once, with around 10% in the top ten. CDR3 length equals 14 residues. The ends lost 6 bases at V and 5 bases at J; junction bases unmatched: 6. The genes are TRBV12-3 or TRBV12-4 and TRBJ1-5; 8 bases align to TRBD1. Sequencing used blood. The sequence was collected from a girl aged 5-17 years with multiple sclerosis. Here the CDR3 DNA reads TGTGCCAGCAGCCCAACAGGGGGGGATCAGCCCCAGCATTTT. Residues: CASSPTGGDQPQHF.